This T cell receptor beta chain emerged from a study of patients and donors after allogeneic stem cell transplantation. TCRdb re-called the RT-PCR reads through MiXCR, storing one row per CDR3 protein. This sample has roughly 250,000 distinct CDR3 sequences, with roughly 15% found just once. This clonotype has only a few counts. From germline, CDR1 is MNHEY and CDR2 SMNVEV (reference sequence). The CDR3 contains 15 residues. V was pared by 0 bases and J by 4 bases, with 2 bases of the junction left unmatched. The sequenced sample was blood, either unsorted or a sorted T cell fraction (not recorded which). This sequence joins TRBV27 and TRBJ2-1; 8 bases line up with TRBD2. The receptor comes from a human donor who was either an allogeneic HSCT recipient or a stem cell or donor lymphocyte infusion donor (not recorded which). It is not recorded whose cells these are; they may come from a transplant donor. CDR3 sequence reads: CASSLSTSGYNEQFF. The CDR3 DNA reads TGTGCCAGCAGTTTATCCACTAGCGGATACAATGAGCAGTTCTTC.